These 24 T cell receptor beta chains originate from one sample sequenced in a study of T cell repertoires in cytomegalovirus infection. TCRdb re-called the reads with MiXCR, one entry per CDR3 protein. The top ten clones hold approximately 8% of a sample with approximately 97,000 distinct CDR3 sequences, 16% of them seen once. The sample comprised PBMCs. Receptors were obtained from a human donor in good health (CMV status not recorded). Some clones in this sample may be carry-over from other donors' samples.

The chain has TRBV7-9 and TRBJ1-5; TRBD1 is a possible D gene (5 bases). This CDR3 has 14 residues. V lost 0 bases, J lost 6 bases, and 9 bases lay in between. Germline CDR1 reads SEHNR; CDR2 reads FQNEAQ (reference sequence). In DNA form, the CDR3 reads TGTGCCAGCAGCTTAGCGGGCGGGGGTCAGCCCCAGCATTTT. Its translation: CASSLAGGGQPQHF. The full variable domain, completed using reference TRBV7-9 and TRBJ1-5, is DTGVSQNPRHKITKRGQNVTFRCDPISEHNRLYWYRQTLGQGPEFLTYFQNEAQLEKSRLLSDRFSAERPKGSFSTLEIQRTEQGDSAMYLCASSLAGGGQPQHFGDGTRLSIL.

The rearrangement uses TRBV10-3 and TRBJ2-1; TRBD2 agrees at 10 bases. Trimming at V came to 2 bases and at J to 6 bases, leaving 1 base not matched to a gene. Per the germline V gene, CDR1 is ENHRY and CDR2 is SYGVKD. This CDR3 has 14 amino acids. The CDR3 here is CAISETSGANEQFF. The CDR3 DNA follows: TGTGCCATCAGTGAGACTAGCGGGGCCAATGAGCAGTTCTTC.

The CDR3, as DNA: TGCGCCAGCAGCCAGCGAAGGGCAGAAGATACGCAGTATTTT. This sequence encodes CASSQRRAEDTQYF. The chain joins TRBV4-1 to TRBJ2-3; unclear D gene. Between the trimmed V and J ends, which lost 3 bases and 5 bases, there was a span of 12 bases. From germline, CDR1 is MGHRA and CDR2 YSYEKL. CDR3 size: 14 residues.

Concerning this clonotype itself: This may be a read error, as it is one base from a much larger clone. V usage is TRBV14 and J usage is TRBJ2-1; 8 nucleotides line up with TRBD1. The CDR3 is 15 amino acids. The ends lost 6 bases at V and 9 bases at J; junction bases unmatched: 13. Per the germline V gene, CDR1 is SGHDN and CDR2 is FVKESK. The CDR3 DNA is TGTGCCAGCAGTGTAGACCGACAGGGGAAGGTTGAGCAGTTCTTC. Translating it yields CASSVDRQGKVEQFF.

This clonotype was seen at least ten times. The rearrangement links TRBV28 to TRBJ1-2; 9 positions agree with TRBD1. The ends lost 5 bases at V and 8 bases at J; junction bases unmatched: 9. Germline V lookup: CDR1 MDHEN, CDR2 SYDVKM. The CDR3 covers 14 residues. The CDR3 loop reads CASSGGTGRRGYTF. In DNA form, the CDR3 reads TGTGCCAGCAGTGGCGGGACAGGGAGGAGGGGCTACACCTTC.

CDR3 protein: CASSPEETYNEQFF. The CDR3 DNA reads as TGTGCCAGCAGCCCGGAGGAGACCTACAATGAGCAGTTCTTC. The J gene is TRBJ2-1, the V gene TRBV11-1, with D possibly being TRBD2 (5 bases). The CDR3 extends over 14 amino acids. Germline lookup yields CDR1 SGHAT and CDR2 FQDESV (reference sequence). The V gene lost 5 bases and the J gene lost 2 bases, with 10 bases spanning the gap.

This clonotype has a count of ten or more. The CDR3 is CASSSLDLTEAFF. CDR3 nucleotides: TGTGCCAGCAGTTCCCTGGATCTCACTGAAGCTTTCTTT. The rearrangement joins TRBV28 to TRBJ1-1; no definite D call. The germline V and J ends were trimmed by 4 bases and 4 bases, with 10 bases remaining between them. The germline V gene encodes CDR1 MDHEN and CDR2 SYDVKM. This CDR3 has 13 residues.

The chain uses TRBV12-3 or TRBV12-4 and TRBJ2-2; no definite D call. Trimming took 6 bases from V and 6 from J, leaving 11 bases between them. The CDR3 runs to 13 residues. CDR3 protein: CASSPAGSGELFF. For the CDR3, the DNA is TGTGCCAGCAGCCCCGCAGGATCCGGGGAGCTGTTTTTT.

The chain carries TRBV6-2 or TRBV6-3 and TRBJ1-1; D remains ambiguous. Trimming removed 5 bases at V and 7 bases at J, with 8 bases between. There are 11 residues in the CDR3. In germline, CDR1 is MNHEY, CDR2 SVGEGT. Here the CDR3 reads CASSRWDEAFF. CDR3 bases: TGTGCCAGCAGTCGATGGGATGAAGCTTTCTTT.

The V and J genes are TRBV10-3 and TRBJ1-2, with unresolved D. Germline-derived CDR1 and CDR2 are ENHRY and SYGVKD. V was clipped by 3 bases and J by 5 bases, with 16 bases between them. The CDR3 runs to 15 residues. The CDR3 loop is CAISEPRTGRYGYTF. The CDR3 nucleotides read TGTGCCATCAGTGAACCTAGGACGGGCAGATATGGCTACACCTTC.

This clonotype appeared a few times. This chain connects TRBV7-2 to TRBJ1-2; 8 bases match TRBD1. The CDR3 is 15 amino acids. Germline trimming cut 5 bases from V and 4 bases from J; bases unmatched to any gene: 9. CDR1 is SGHTA, CDR2 FQGNSA, per germline. CDR3 amino acids: CASSRNRGGGYGYTF. Written as DNA, the CDR3 is TGTGCCAGCAGCCGGAACAGGGGGGGGGGCTATGGCTACACCTTC. Complete variable domain (other parts from reference TRBV7-2 and TRBJ1-2): GAGVSQSPSNKVTEKGKDVELRCDPISGHTALYWYRQSLGQGLEFLIYFQGNSAPDKSGLPSDRFSAERTGGSVSTLTIQRTQQEDSAVYLCASSRNRGGGYGYTFGSGTRLTVV.

The V gene is TRBV7-2, the J gene TRBJ1-3; D not resolved. The CDR3 spans 14 residues. V was clipped by 4 bases and J by 4 bases, with 11 bases between them. CDR1 is SGHTA, CDR2 FQGNSA, per germline. The CDR3: CASSSPTPGNTIYF. CDR3 DNA: TGTGCCAGCAGCTCTCCGACACCAGGAAACACCATATATTTT.

Ten or more counts support this clonotype. The chain employs TRBV11-2 and TRBJ1-2, with a weak D call TRBD1 (5 bases). Germline values: CDR1 SGHAT, CDR2 FQNNGV. The V and J ends lost 0 bases and 5 bases respectively, with 13 bases between them. The CDR3 runs 15 residues. For the CDR3, the DNA is TGTGCCAGCAGCTTAGATCGGGGACCGCAGTATGGCTACACCTTC. Encoded protein: CASSLDRGPQYGYTF.

The genes are TRBV29-1 and TRBJ1-2; D remains ambiguous. The CDR3 contains 13 residues. CDR1 is SQVTM, CDR2 ANQGSEA, per germline. Trimming cost V 7 bases and J 6 bases, with 18 bases left between them. The CDR3 sequence is CSAQVGVSNGYTF. DNA of the CDR3: TGCAGCGCCCAAGTGGGAGTTTCGAATGGCTACACCTTC.

This chain joins TRBV7-2 and TRBJ1-1, with D unclear. CDR1 SGHTA and CDR2 FQGNSA come from the germline V gene. V was trimmed by 1 base and J by 6 bases, leaving 15 bases between them. CDR3 size: 15 residues. The CDR3 sequence: CASSLDPGVDSEAFF. Written as DNA, the CDR3 is TGTGCCAGCAGCTTAGATCCCGGGGTTGACTCTGAAGCTTTCTTT.

The sample holds many counts of this clonotype. The chain recombines TRBV7-6 with TRBJ2-1; D unresolved. This CDR3 spans 13 amino acids. V was shortened by 4 bases and J by 8 bases, with 12 bases between the two germline ends. Germline-derived CDR1 and CDR2 are SGHVS and FNYEAQ. CDR3 nucleotides: TGTGCCAGCAGCTCGGATATACGAGATGAGCAGTTCTTC. This translates into CASSSDIRDEQFF.

This clonotype came up many times. The rearrangement uses TRBV7-2 and TRBJ2-5; 8 bases are a match to TRBD1. There are 13 residues in the CDR3. Germline V gene sequence: CDR1 SGHTA, CDR2 FQGNSA. Trimming took 4 bases from V and 5 from J; bases not matched to a gene: 3. Here the CDR3 reads CASSSRDRETQYF. The CDR3 region has the DNA TGTGCCAGCAGCTCCCGGGACAGGGAGACCCAGTACTTC.

This clonotype occurred many times. The chain recombines TRBV7-2 with TRBJ1-5; D uncertain. CDR1 SGHTA and CDR2 FQGNSA come from the germline V gene. Trimming shortened V by 3 bases and J by 5 bases, and 5 bases separated the two germline ends. The CDR3 sequence is 12 residues long. CDR3 residues: CASSFYDQPQHF. The CDR3 DNA reads as TGTGCCAGCAGCTTTTACGATCAGCCCCAGCATTTT. The variable domain in full, with the rest retrieved from reference TRBV7-2 and TRBJ1-5, is GAGVSQSPSNKVTEKGKDVELRCDPISGHTALYWYRQSLGQGLEFLIYFQGNSAPDKSGLPSDRFSAERTGGSVSTLTIQRTQQEDSAVYLCASSFYDQPQHFGDGTRLSIL.

The genes are TRBV29-1 and TRBJ1-3; D is perhaps TRBD1 (5 bases). V was trimmed by 0 bases and J by 4 bases, leaving 13 bases between them. Germline V gives CDR1 SQVTM, CDR2 ANQGSEA. This CDR3 spans 15 amino acids. CDR3 loop: CSVEDTRAYGNTIYF. The CDR3 bases are TGCAGCGTTGAAGATACCAGGGCCTACGGAAACACCATATATTTT.

This clonotype was picked up many times. The rearrangement uses TRBV7-8 and TRBJ2-6; D is uncertain. Germline V CDR1 and CDR2: SGHVS, FQNEAQ. Deletions cut 7 bases from V and 0 bases from J, with 16 bases between. The CDR3 contains 17 residues. This CDR3 is CASTQSVVRSGANVLTF. The CDR3 coding sequence is TGTGCCAGCACCCAGTCCGTAGTGCGCTCTGGGGCCAACGTCCTGACTTTC.

In this sample, this clonotype turned up many times. The gene calls are TRBV11-3 and TRBJ2-3; D is ambiguous. CDR3 size: 12 residues. V was clipped by 0 bases and J by 14 bases, with 12 bases between them. Germline CDR1 SGHNT, CDR2 YENEEA. The DNA for the CDR3 is TGTGCCAGCAGCTTAGACGACGGACGGCGGTATTTT. As protein: CASSLDDGRRYF.

The chain combines TRBV20-1 with TRBJ2-7, with D possibly being TRBD2 (5 bases). Germline CDR1 and CDR2: DFQATT and SNEGSKA (reference sequence). The ends were cut back, 6 bases at V and 1 base at J, with 16 bases in the middle. The CDR3 totals 14 residues. CDR3 residues: CSASREGWSYEQYF. The CDR3 DNA reads TGCAGTGCCTCCAGAGAGGGATGGTCCTACGAGCAGTACTTC.

The chain employs TRBV5-1 and TRBJ1-1, with 8 bases lining up with TRBD1. This CDR3 contains 14 residues. The ends lost 0 bases at V and 7 bases at J; junction bases unmatched: 5. Germline CDR1 and CDR2: SGHRS and YFSETQ. CDR3 bases: TGCGCCAGCAGCTTGGGGACAGGGAGAGGTGAAGCTTTCTTT. This translates into CASSLGTGRGEAFF.

This clonotype has only a few counts. The chain combines TRBV2 with TRBJ2-5; D gene uncertain. Germline V gene sequence: CDR1 SNHLY, CDR2 FYNNEI. V was pared by 5 bases and J by 4 bases, with 11 bases between. The CDR3 is made up of 13 amino acids. CDR3 in DNA: TGTGCCAGCAGTTCGACCCTGAGAGAGACCCAGTACTTC. Encoded protein: CASSSTLRETQYF.